This is a list of T cell receptor beta chains from one sample in a study of T cells in Graves' hyperthyroidism and ophthalmopathy. TCRdb redid the calling of the multiplex PCR reads with MiXCR, one entry per CDR3 protein. This sample has 400,000 to 500,000 distinct CDR3 sequences, with about 14% found just once. Material: blood. The receptor source for this set is a man younger than 35 with Graves' ophthalmopathy. Both conserved end residues are part of each CDR3. The D gene is left open where the match is weak. A row's size may be missing; if present it is once, few, many or a size class.

clone_size: .; j_call: TRBJ2-1; d_call: TRBD2; v_call: TRBV29-1; cdr3_aa: CSVESRLAGSPYNEQFF; cdr3_nt: TGCAGCGTTGAATCGAGGCTAGCGGGCTCCCCCTACAATGAGCAGTTCTTC
clone_size: .; j_call: TRBJ2-7; d_call: .; v_call: TRBV5-6; cdr3_aa: CASSPLPGSYEQYF; cdr3_nt: TGTGCCAGCAGCCCGCTGCCAGGGAGCTACGAGCAGTACTTC
clone_size: many; j_call: TRBJ2-4; d_call: .; v_call: TRBV3-1; cdr3_aa: CASSQARGPGNIQYF; cdr3_nt: TGTGCCAGCAGCCAAGCCCGAGGACCCGGGAACATTCAGTACTTC
clone_size: many; j_call: TRBJ2-7; d_call: .; v_call: TRBV5-1; cdr3_aa: CASSSGELEQYF; cdr3_nt: TGCGCCAGCAGCAGCGGAGAGCTCGAGCAGTACTTC
clone_size: many; j_call: TRBJ2-7; d_call: TRBD1; v_call: TRBV12-3/TRBV12-4; cdr3_aa: CASRRQGAGSYEQYF; cdr3_nt: TGTGCCAGCAGGCGACAGGGGGCAGGGTCCTACGAGCAGTACTTC
clone_size: many; j_call: TRBJ1-1; d_call: .; v_call: TRBV20-1; cdr3_aa: CSATQDMNTEAFF; cdr3_nt: TGCAGTGCTACCCAGGATATGAACACTGAAGCTTTCTTT
clone_size: .; j_call: TRBJ2-7; d_call: TRBD1; v_call: TRBV20-1; cdr3_aa: CSAVGQDAYEQYF; cdr3_nt: TGCAGTGCGGTAGGACAGGATGCCTACGAGCAGTACTTC
clone_size: many; j_call: TRBJ2-1; d_call: TRBD2; v_call: TRBV20-1; cdr3_aa: CSARDLRELNEQFF; cdr3_nt: TGCAGTGCTAGAGATCTGCGGGAGCTCAATGAGCAGTTCTTC
clone_size: few; j_call: TRBJ1-4; d_call: .; v_call: TRBV18; cdr3_aa: CASSPEGATNEKLFF; cdr3_nt: TGTGCCAGCTCACCAGAGGGGGCAACTAATGAAAAACTGTTTTTT
clone_size: many; j_call: TRBJ2-7; d_call: TRBD2; v_call: TRBV13; cdr3_aa: CASSHLDAGGGEQYF; cdr3_nt: TGTGCCAGCAGCCACCTCGACGCGGGGGGGGGCGAGCAGTACTTC
clone_size: many; j_call: TRBJ2-2; d_call: TRBD2; v_call: TRBV12-3/TRBV12-4; cdr3_aa: CASNPRGGLYDTGELFF; cdr3_nt: TGTGCCAGCAACCCACGGGGGGGGCTTTATGACACCGGGGAGCTGTTTTTT
clone_size: few; j_call: TRBJ2-7; d_call: TRBD1; v_call: TRBV5-8; cdr3_aa: CASSFQGAFGEQYF; cdr3_nt: TGTGCCAGCAGCTTTCAGGGGGCTTTCGGCGAGCAGTACTTC
clone_size: many; j_call: TRBJ2-1; d_call: .; v_call: TRBV12-3/TRBV12-4; cdr3_aa: CAGRDRGHEQFF; cdr3_nt: TGTGCCGGCCGGGACCGGGGCCATGAGCAGTTCTTC
clone_size: .; j_call: TRBJ2-7; d_call: TRBD2; v_call: TRBV7-6; cdr3_aa: CASSPQGGMYEQYF; cdr3_nt: TGTGCCAGCAGCCCCCAGGGAGGGATGTACGAGCAGTACTTC